This T cell receptor beta chain was captured by sequencing in a study of immune cell composition in non-small cell lung cancer. Germline V lookup: CDR1 SQVTM, CDR2 ANQGSEA. Trimming removed 6 bases from V and 5 bases from J; junction bases left unmatched: 8. The CDR3 runs 13 residues. Broader study findings: Adenocarcinomas with higher top tumour-associated clone frequency had more reactive TILs. Clones >0.5% enriched in tumour were rarer in adenocarcinoma (about 35%) than squamous (roughly 80%).

Turning to this clone: Its antigen is undetermined.

Produced via immunoSEQ multiplex PCR; TCRdb's table is partial and in-frame only. The table lists thousands of clones, roughly 71% of them singletons, with 10% to 15% in the top ten. The specimen sequenced was lung tumor tissue. The source of this sequence is a human donor with non-small cell lung cancer. This sequence joins TRBV29-1 and TRBJ1-2; 8 bases match TRBD1. In DNA, the CDR3 is TGCAGCGTAGCACAGGGGGGGTTATATGGCTACACCTTC. This translates into CSVAQGGLYGYTF.